This T cell receptor (beta chain) emerged from a study of cytomegalovirus exposure and HLA in healthy donors. Study-wide background: Counted in an early data release were tens of millions of unique TCRs from HLA-typed donors. Whole-study results and caveats: Rare TCR sequences predominated, though certain public TCRs were found in many donors.

This clone was recorded a few times. Its specificity is not known. Trimming stripped 8 bases from V and 7 bases from J, with 13 bases between. CDR1 is SGHNT and CDR2 is YENEEA in the germline V gene. The CDR3 runs 12 residues. The PCR employed 60 Vbeta primers together with 13 Jbeta primers. TCRdb keeps only in-frame clones here, not all; method: immunoSEQ multiplex PCR. Found here are about 110,000 clones, 69% of them singletons; the top ten hold 3.2%. Material: PBMCs. The rearrangement joins TRBV11-3 to TRBJ2-3, with D perhaps TRBD2 (5 bases). This TCR came from a man younger than 40 in good health and CMV-seronegative. In nucleotides, the CDR3 is TGTGCCAGCGCTTCGGGATCACATACGCAGTATTTT. Protein sequence: CASASGSHTQYF.